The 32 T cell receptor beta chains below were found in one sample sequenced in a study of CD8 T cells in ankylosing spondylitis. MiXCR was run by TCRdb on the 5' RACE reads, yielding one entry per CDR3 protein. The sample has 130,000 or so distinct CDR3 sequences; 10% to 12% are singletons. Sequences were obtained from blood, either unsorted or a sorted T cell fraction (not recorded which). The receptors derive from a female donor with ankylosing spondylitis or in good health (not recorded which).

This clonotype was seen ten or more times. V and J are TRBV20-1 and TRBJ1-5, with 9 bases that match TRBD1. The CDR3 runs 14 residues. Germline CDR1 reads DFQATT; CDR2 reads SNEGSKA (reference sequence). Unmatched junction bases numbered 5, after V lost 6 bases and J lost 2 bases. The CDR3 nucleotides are TGCAGTGCAACGACAGGGGGACGCAATCAGCCCCAGCATTTT. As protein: CSATTGGRNQPQHF.

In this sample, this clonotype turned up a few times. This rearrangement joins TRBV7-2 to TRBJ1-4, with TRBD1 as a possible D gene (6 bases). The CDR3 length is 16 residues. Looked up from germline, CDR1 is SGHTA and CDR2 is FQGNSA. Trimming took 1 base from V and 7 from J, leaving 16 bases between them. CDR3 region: CASSLGGAGVGEKLFF. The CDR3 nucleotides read TGTGCCAGCAGCTTAGGGGGGGCAGGGGTGGGTGAAAAACTGTTTTTT.

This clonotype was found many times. The CDR3 bases are TGTGCCAGCAGGCTATTACAGGGGACCCAGCCCCAGCATTTT. Its translation is CASRLLQGTQPQHF. The rearrangement uses TRBV6-1 and TRBJ1-5; 7 bases fit TRBD1. The germline V gene encodes CDR1 MNHNS and CDR2 SASEGT. The CDR3 contains 14 residues. V was pared by 6 bases and J by 7 bases, with 9 bases of the junction left unmatched.

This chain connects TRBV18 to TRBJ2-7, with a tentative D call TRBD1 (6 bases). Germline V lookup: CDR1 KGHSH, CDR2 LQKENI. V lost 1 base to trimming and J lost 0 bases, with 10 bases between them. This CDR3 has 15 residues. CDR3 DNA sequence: TGTGCCAGCTCACCACGGGACACCCGCTCCTACGAGCAGTACTTC. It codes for CASSPRDTRSYEQYF. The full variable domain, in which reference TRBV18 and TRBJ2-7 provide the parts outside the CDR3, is NAGVMQNPRHLVRRRGQEARLRCSPMKGHSHVYWYRQLPEEGLKFMVYLQKENIIDESGMPKERFSAEFPKEGPSILRIQQVVRGDSAAYFCASSPRDTRSYEQYFGPGTRLTVT.

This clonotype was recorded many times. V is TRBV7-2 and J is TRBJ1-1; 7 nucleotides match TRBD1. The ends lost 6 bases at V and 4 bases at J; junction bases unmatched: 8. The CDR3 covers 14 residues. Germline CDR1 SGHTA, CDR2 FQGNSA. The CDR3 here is CASRSQGVITEAFF. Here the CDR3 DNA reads TGTGCCAGCAGGTCCCAGGGGGTAATCACTGAAGCTTTCTTT.

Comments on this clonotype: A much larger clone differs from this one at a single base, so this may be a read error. This chain's CDR3 is CASQQGDNYGYPF. For the CDR3, the DNA is TGCGCCAGCCAGCAGGGGGATAACTATGGCTACCCCTTC. V gene TRBV5-1 combines with J gene TRBJ1-2, with TRBD1 identical over 7 bases. Germline V gives CDR1 SGHRS, CDR2 YFSETQ. This CDR3 is built from 13 residues.

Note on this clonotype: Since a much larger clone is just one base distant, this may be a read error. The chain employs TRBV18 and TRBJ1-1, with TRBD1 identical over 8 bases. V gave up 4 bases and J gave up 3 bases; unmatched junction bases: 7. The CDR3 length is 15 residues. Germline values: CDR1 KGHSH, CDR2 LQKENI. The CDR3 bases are TGTGCCAGCTCACTGGGACCGGGACAGGACACTGAAGCTTTCTTT. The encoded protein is CASSLGPGQDTEAFF.

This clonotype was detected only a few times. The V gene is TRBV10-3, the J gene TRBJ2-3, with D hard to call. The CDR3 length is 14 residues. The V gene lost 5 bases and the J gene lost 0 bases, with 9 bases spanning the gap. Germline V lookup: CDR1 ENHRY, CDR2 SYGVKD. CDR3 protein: CAISYLESTDTQYF. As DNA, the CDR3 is TGTGCCATCAGTTACCTAGAGAGCACAGATACGCAGTATTTT.

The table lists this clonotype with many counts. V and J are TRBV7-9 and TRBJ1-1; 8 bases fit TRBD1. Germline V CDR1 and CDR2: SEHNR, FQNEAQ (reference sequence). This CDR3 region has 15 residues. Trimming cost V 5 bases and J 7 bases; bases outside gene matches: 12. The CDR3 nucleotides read TGTGCCAGCAGCCCCGATGGGACAGGATTGGGTGAAGCTTTCTTT. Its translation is CASSPDGTGLGEAFF.

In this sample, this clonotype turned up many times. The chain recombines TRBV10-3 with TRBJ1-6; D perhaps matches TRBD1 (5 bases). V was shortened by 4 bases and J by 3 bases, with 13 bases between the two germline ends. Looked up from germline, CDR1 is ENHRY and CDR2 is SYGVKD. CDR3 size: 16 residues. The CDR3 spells CAISGAGRSYNSPLHF. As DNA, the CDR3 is TGTGCCATCAGTGGAGCAGGGAGAAGCTATAATTCACCCCTCCACTTT.

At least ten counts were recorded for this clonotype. In DNA, the CDR3 is TGTGCCAGCAGTTTATCAGTAGGCGGGACAGAGAAAGCTTTCTTT. Translated: CASSLSVGGTEKAFF. The chain has TRBV27 and TRBJ1-1; 7 positions match TRBD1. V lost 0 bases to trimming and J lost 9 bases; unmatched junction nucleotides: 10. The CDR3 is 15 amino acids. Germline CDR1 is MNHEY and CDR2 is SMNVEV (reference sequence).

This CDR3 reads CASMKTGGAQPQHF. CDR3 nucleotides: TGTGCCAGCATGAAGACTGGGGGCGCCCAGCCCCAGCATTTT. J is TRBJ1-5 and V is TRBV12-3 or TRBV12-4, with TRBD1 as a possible D gene (6 bases). V was pared by 7 bases and J by 7 bases, with 17 bases between. This CDR3 has 14 residues.

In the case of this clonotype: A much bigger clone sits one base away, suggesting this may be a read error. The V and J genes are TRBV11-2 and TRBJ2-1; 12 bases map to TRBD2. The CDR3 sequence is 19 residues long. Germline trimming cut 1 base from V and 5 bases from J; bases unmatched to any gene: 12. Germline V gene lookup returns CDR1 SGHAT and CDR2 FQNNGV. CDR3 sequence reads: CASSLGFGSSGRADNEQFF. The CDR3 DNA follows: TGTGCCAGCAGCTTAGGTTTTGGGTCTAGCGGGAGGGCCGACAATGAGCAGTTCTTC.

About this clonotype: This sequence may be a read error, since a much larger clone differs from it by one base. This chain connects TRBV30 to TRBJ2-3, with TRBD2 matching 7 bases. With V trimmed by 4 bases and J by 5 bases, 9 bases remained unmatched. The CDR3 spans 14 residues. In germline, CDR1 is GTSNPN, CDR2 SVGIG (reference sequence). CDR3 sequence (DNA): TGTGCCTGGACCGGACCAGCGGGAATAGATACGCAGTATTTT. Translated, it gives CAWTGPAGIDTQYF.

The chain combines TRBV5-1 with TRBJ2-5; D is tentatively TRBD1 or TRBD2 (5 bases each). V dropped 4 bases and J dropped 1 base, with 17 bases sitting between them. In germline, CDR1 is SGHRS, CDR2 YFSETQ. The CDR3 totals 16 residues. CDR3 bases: TGCGCCAGCAGCATTCTGGGACGAGGCTCCCAAGAGACCCAGTACTTC. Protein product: CASSILGRGSQETQYF. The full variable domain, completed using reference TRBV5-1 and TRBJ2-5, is KAGVTQTPRYLIKTRGQQVTLSCSPISGHRSVSWYQQTPGQGLQFLFEYFSETQRNKGNFPGRFSGRQFSNSRSEMNVSTLELGDSALYLCASSILGRGSQETQYFGPGTRLLVL.

The CDR3 loop reads CASSLTGQPNEKLFF. The DNA of the CDR3 is TGCGCCAGCAGCTTGACGGGACAGCCTAATGAAAAACTGTTTTTT. This chain connects TRBV5-1 to TRBJ1-4; 7 bases line up with TRBD1. The germline gives CDR1 SGHRS, CDR2 YFSETQ. The J segment lost 3 bases and the V segment lost 1 base, leaving 3 bases of the junction unmatched. The CDR3 is made up of 15 amino acids. Complete variable domain (other parts from reference TRBV5-1 and TRBJ1-4): KAGVTQTPRYLIKTRGQQVTLSCSPISGHRSVSWYQQTPGQGLQFLFEYFSETQRNKGNFPGRFSGRQFSNSRSEMNVSTLELGDSALYLCASSLTGQPNEKLFFGSGTQLSVL.

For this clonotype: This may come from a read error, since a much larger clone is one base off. CDR3 in DNA: TGTGCCAGCAGTTCTTTCAATCAGCCCCGGCATTTT. As protein: CASSSFNQPRHF. The chain recombines TRBV27 with TRBJ1-5; D remains ambiguous. Germline loops: CDR1 MNHEY, CDR2 SMNVEV (reference sequence). CDR3 length: 12 amino acids.

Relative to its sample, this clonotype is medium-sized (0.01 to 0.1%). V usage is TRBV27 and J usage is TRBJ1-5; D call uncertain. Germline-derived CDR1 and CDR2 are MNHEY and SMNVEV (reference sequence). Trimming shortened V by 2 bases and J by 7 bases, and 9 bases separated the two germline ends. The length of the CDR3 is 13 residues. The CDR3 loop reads CASSLGQAQPQHF. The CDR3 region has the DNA TGTGCCAGCAGTTTAGGGCAGGCCCAGCCCCAGCATTTT.

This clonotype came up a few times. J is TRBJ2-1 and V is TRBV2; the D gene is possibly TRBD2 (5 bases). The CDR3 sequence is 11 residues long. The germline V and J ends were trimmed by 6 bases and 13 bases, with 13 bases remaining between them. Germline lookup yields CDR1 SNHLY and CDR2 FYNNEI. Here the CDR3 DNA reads TGTGCCAGCAGACCCACCAGCGGCCAGTTCTTC. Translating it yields CASRPTSGQFF.

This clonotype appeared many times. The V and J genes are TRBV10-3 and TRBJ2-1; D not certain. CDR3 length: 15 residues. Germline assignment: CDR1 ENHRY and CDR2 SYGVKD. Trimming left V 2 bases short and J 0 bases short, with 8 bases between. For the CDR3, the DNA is TGTGCCATCAGTGAGGGGGTTAGCTCCTACAATGAGCAGTTCTTC. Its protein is CAISEGVSSYNEQFF.

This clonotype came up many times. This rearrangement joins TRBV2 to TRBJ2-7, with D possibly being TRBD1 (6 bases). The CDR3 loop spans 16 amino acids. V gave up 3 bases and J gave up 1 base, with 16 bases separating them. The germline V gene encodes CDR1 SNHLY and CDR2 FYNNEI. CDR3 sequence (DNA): TGTGCCAGCAGTGATTTTGGGGGCCAACCGTCCTACGAGCAGTACTTC. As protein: CASSDFGGQPSYEQYF.

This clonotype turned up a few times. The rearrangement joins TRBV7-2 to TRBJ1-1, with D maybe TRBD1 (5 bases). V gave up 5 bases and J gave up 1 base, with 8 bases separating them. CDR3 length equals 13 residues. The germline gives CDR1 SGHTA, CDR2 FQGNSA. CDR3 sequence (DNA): TGTGCCAGCAGCGCCAGGGCGAACACTGAAGCTTTCTTT. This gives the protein CASSARANTEAFF.

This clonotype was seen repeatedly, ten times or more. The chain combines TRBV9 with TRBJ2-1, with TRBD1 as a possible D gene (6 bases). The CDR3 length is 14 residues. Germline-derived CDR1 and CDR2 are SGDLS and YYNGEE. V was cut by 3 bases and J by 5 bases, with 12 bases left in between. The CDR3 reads CASSGPGHNNEQFF. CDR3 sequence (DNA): TGTGCCAGCAGCGGACCGGGACATAACAATGAGCAGTTCTTC.

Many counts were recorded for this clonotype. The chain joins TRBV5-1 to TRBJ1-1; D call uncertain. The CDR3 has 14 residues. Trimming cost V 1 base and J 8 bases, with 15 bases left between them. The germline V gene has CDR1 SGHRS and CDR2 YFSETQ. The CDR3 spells CASSLWVLGAEAFF. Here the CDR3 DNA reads TGCGCCAGCAGCTTGTGGGTACTTGGAGCGGAAGCTTTCTTT.

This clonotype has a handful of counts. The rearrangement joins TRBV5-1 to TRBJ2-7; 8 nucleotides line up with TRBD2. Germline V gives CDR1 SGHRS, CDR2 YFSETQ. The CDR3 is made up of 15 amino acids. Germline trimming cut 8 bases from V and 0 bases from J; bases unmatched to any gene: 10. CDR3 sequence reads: CASKSSGVSSYEQYF. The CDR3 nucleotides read TGCGCCAGTAAGAGTAGCGGGGTTAGCTCCTACGAGCAGTACTTC.

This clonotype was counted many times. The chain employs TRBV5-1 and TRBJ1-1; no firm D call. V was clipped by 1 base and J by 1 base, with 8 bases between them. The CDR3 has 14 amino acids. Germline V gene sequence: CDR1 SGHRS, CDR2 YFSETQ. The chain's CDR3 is CASSLIAGNTEAFF. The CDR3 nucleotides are TGCGCCAGCAGCTTGATAGCAGGGAACACTGAAGCTTTCTTT.

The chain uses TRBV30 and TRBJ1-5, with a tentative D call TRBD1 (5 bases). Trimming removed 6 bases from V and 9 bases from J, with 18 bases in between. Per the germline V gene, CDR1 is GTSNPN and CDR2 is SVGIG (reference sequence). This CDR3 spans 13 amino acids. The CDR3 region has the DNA TGTGCCTGCGATTCGGGACCCGATCGGCCCCAGCATTTT. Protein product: CACDSGPDRPQHF. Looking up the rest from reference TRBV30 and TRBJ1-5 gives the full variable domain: SQTIHQWPATLVQPVGSPLSLECTVEGTSNPNLYWYRQAAGRGLQLLFYSVGIGQISSEVPQNLSASRPQDRQFILSSKKLLLSDSGFYLCACDSGPDRPQHFGDGTRLSIL.

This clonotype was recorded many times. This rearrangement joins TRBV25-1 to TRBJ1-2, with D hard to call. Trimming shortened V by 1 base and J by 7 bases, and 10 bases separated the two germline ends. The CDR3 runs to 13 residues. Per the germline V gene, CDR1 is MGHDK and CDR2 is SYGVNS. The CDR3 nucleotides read TGTGCCAGCAGTGAATTTGAGGGTTCTGGCTACACCTTC. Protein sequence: CASSEFEGSGYTF.

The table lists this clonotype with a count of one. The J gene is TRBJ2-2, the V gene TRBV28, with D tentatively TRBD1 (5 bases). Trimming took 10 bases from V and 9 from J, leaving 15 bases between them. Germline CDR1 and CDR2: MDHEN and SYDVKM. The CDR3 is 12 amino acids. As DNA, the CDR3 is TGTGCCACTTCCTCCAGGGTGCGGGAGCTGTTTTTT. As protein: CATSSRVRELFF. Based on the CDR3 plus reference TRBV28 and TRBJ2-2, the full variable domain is DVKVTQSSRYLVKRTGEKVFLECVQDMDHENMFWYRQDPGLGLRLIYFSYDVKMKEKGDIPEGYSVSREKKERFSLILESASTNQTSMYLCATSSRVRELFFGEGSRLTVL.

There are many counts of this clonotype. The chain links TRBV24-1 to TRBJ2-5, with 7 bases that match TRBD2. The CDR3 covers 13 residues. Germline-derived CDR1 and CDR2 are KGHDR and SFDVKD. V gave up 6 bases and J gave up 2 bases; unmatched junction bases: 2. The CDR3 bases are TGTGCCACCAGTCGCGGGAGTCAAGAGACCCAGTACTTC. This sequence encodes CATSRGSQETQYF.

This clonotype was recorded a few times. Here the CDR3 reads CSVRTSGRGETQYF. The DNA of the CDR3 is TGCAGTGTTCGGACTAGCGGGAGGGGAGAGACCCAGTACTTC. The chain carries TRBV20-1 and TRBJ2-5; 15 positions match TRBD2. V shed 7 bases, J shed 4 bases, and the junction held 4 bases outside the gene matches. In germline, CDR1 is DFQATT, CDR2 SNEGSKA (reference sequence). CDR3 length equals 14 residues.

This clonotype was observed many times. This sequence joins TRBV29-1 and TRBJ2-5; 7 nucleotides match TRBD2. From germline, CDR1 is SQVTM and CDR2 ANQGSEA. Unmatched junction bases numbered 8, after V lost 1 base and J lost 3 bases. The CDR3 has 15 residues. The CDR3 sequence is CSVEVFRREEETQYF. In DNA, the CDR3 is TGCAGCGTTGAAGTTTTCCGACGGGAGGAAGAGACCCAGTACTTC. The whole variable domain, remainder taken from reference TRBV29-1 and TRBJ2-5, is SAVISQKPSRDICQRGTSLTIQCQVDSQVTMMFWYRQQPGQSLTLIATANQGSEATYESGFVIDKFPISRPNLTFSTLTVSNMSPEDSSIYLCSVEVFRREEETQYFGPGTRLLVL.